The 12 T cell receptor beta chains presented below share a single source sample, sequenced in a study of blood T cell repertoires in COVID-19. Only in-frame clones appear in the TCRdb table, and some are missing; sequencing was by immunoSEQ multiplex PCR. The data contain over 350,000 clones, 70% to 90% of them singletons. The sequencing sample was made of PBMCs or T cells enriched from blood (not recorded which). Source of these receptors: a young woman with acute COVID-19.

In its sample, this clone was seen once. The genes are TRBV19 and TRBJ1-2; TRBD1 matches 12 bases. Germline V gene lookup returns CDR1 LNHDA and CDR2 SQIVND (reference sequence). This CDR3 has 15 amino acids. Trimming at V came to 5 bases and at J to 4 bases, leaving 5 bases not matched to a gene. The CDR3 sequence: CASSPGTGGGYGYTF. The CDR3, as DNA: TGTGCCAGTAGTCCTGGGACAGGGGGCGGCTATGGCTACACCTTC.

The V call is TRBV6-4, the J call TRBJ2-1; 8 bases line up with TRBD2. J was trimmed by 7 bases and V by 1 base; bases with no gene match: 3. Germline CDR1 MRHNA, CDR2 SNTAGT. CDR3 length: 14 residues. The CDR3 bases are TGTGCCAGCAGTGACTTGCCTAGCGGGAATGAGCAGTTCTTC. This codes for CASSDLPSGNEQFF.

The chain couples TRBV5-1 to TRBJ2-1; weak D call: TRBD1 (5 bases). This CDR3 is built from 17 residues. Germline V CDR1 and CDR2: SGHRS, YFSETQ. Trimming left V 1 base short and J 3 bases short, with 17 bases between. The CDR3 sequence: CASSLTIQGMGYNEQFF. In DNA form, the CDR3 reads TGCGCCAGCAGCTTGACGATCCAGGGCATGGGCTACAATGAGCAGTTCTTC.

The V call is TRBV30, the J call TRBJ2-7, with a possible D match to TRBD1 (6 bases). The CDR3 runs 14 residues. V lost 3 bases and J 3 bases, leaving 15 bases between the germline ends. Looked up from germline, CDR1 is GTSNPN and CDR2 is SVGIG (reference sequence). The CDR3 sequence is CAWSNPGHHYEQYF. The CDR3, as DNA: TGTGCCTGGAGCAATCCGGGACACCACTACGAGCAGTACTTC.

The CDR3 coding sequence is TGTGCCAGCAGTTTAGAAACAGGTTTACAGAATTCACCCCTCCACTTT. Its translation is CASSLETGLQNSPLHF. This chain connects TRBV27 to TRBJ1-6; tentatively, D is TRBD1 (5 bases). V was shortened by 2 bases and J by 7 bases, with 15 bases between the two germline ends. The CDR3 is 16 amino acids. Germline assignment: CDR1 MNHEY and CDR2 SMNVEV (reference sequence).

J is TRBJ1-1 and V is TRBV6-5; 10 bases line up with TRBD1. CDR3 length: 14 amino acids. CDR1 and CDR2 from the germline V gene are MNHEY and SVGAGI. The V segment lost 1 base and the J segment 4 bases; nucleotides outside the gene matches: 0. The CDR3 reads CASSYWTGGTEAFF. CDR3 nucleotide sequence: TGTGCCAGCAGTTACTGGACAGGGGGCACTGAAGCTTTCTTT.

The chain's CDR3 is CAISESANYGYTF. Written as DNA, the CDR3 is TGTGCCATCAGTGAGTCCGCTAACTATGGCTACACCTTC. The chain recombines TRBV10-3 with TRBJ1-2, with D uncertain. With 0 bases removed from V and 0 bases from J, the gap between germline ends came to 2 bases. CDR3 length: 13 residues. Germline CDR1 is ENHRY and CDR2 is SYGVKD.

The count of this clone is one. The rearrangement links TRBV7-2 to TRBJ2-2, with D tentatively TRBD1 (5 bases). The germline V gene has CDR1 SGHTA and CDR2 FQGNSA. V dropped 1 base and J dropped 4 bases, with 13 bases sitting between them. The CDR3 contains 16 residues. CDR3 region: CASSLDVGPGTGELFF. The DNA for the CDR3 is TGTGCCAGCAGCTTAGATGTGGGGCCGGGCACCGGGGAGCTGTTTTTT.

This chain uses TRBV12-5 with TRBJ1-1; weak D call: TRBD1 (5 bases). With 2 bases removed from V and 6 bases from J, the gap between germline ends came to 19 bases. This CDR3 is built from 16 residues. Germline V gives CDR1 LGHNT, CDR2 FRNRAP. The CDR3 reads CASGLPSYGGSPEAFF. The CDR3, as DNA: TGTGCTAGTGGTTTGCCCTCCTATGGGGGGTCCCCTGAAGCTTTCTTT.

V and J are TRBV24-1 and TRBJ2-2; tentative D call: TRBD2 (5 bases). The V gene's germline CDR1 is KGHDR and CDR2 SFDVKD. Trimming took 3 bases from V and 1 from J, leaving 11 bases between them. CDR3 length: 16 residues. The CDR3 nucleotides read TGTGCCACCAGTGATCCCGGGATAGGGAACACCGGGGAGCTGTTTTTT. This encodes CATSDPGIGNTGELFF.

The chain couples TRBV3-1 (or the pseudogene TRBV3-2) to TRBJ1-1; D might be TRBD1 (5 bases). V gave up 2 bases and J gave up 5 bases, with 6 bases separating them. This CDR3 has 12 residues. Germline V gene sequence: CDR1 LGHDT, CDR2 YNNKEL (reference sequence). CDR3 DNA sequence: TGTGCCAGCAGCCAACGGGGGACTGAAGCTTTCTTT. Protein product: CASSQRGTEAFF.

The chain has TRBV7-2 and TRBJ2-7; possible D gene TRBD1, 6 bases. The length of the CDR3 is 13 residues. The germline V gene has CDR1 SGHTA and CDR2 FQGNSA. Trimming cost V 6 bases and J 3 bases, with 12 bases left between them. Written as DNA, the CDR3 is TGTGCCAGCAGGGAAACAGGGTTCTACGAGCAGTACTTC. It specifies CASRETGFYEQYF.